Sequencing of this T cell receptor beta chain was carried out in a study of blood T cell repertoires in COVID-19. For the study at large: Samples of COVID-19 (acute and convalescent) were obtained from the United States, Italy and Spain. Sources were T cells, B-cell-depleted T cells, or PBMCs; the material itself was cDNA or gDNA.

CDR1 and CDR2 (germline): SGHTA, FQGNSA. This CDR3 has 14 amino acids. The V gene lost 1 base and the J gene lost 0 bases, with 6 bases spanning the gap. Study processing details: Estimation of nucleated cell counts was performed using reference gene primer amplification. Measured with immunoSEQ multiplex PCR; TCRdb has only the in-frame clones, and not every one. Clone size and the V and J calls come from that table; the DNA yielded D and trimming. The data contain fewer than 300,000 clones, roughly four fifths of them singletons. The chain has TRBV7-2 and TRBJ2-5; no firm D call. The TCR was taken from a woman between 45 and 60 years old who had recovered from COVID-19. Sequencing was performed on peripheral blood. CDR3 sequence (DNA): TGTGCCAGCAGCTTAGGAACAGACCAAGAGACCCAGTACTTC. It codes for CASSLGTDQETQYF.